Each of the 2 T cell receptor beta chains below was sequenced from the same sample in a study of human T cells and chemical hapten exposure. A single record per CDR3 protein comes from TCRdb applying MiXCR to the RACE reads. Of 150,000 to 200,000 distinct CDR3 sequences in the sample, approximately 31% were seen once. Time point denoted: pre-sensitization, week 0. The sample's treatment: therapeutic diphenylcyclopropenone sensitization with weekly scalp DPC. The starting material was whole blood, obtained in connection with sensitization to the hapten diphenylcyclopropenone (DPC). The receptor source for this set is a woman in her twenties or thirties with alopecia areata. Some clones in this sample may be carry-over from other donors' samples.

This clonotype appeared a few times. The V gene is TRBV7-9, the J gene TRBJ1-1; D may be TRBD1 (5 bases). There are 16 residues in the CDR3. Trimming removed 7 bases at V and 3 bases at J, with 21 bases between. Germline CDR1 is SEHNR and CDR2 is FQNEAQ (reference sequence). Written as DNA, the CDR3 is TGTGCCAGCATCCAATCTCCATTGGGAGGGGACACTGAAGCTTTCTTT. Protein: CASIQSPLGGDTEAFF.

The V gene is TRBV12-3 or TRBV12-4, the J gene TRBJ2-7; 10 positions match TRBD1. V shed 5 bases, J shed 6 bases, and the junction held 7 bases outside the gene matches. CDR3 size: 14 residues. CDR3 nucleotide sequence: TGTGCCAGCAGTCCCAGGGACAGGGGTGGCGAGCAGTACTTC. Amino acid sequence: CASSPRDRGGEQYF.